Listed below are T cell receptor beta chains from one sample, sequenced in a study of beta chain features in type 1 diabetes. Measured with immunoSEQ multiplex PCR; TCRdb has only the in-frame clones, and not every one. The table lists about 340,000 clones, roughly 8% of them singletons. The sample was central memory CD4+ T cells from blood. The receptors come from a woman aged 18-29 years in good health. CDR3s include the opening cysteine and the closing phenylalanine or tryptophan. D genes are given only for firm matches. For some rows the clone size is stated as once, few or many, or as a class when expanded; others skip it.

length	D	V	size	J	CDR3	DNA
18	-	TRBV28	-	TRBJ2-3	CASSPSALGTGSTDTQYF	TGTGCCAGCAGTCCGTCGGCATTAGGTACAGGGAGCACAGATACGCAGTATTTT
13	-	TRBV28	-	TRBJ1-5	CASIPTTGQPQHF	TGTGCCAGCATCCCGACGACAGGACAGCCCCAGCATTTT
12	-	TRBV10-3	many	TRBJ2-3	CAISADRLAQYF	TGTGCCATCAGTGCGGACAGACTTGCGCAGTATTTT
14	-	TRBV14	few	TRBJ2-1	CASSQELVVNEQFF	TGTGCCAGCAGCCAAGAACTAGTAGTCAATGAGCAGTTCTTC
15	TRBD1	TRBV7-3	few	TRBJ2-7	CASSPGTGLFHEQYF	TGTGCCAGCAGCCCGGGGACAGGTCTCTTCCACGAGCAGTACTTC
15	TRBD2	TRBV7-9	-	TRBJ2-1	CASSKLAASYNEQFF	TGTGCCAGCAGCAAACTAGCGGCCAGTTACAATGAGCAGTTCTTC
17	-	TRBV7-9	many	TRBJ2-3	CASSPPGTPRGTDTQYF	TGTGCCAGCAGCCCTCCCGGGACTCCTAGAGGCACAGATACGCAGTATTTT
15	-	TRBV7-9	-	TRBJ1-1	CAQQLSGGRNTEAFF	TGTGCGCAGCAGCTCTCCGGGGGGAGGAACACTGAAGCTTTCTTT
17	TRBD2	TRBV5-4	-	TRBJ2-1	CASSLAPSGTTSDEQFF	TGTGCCAGCAGCTTGGCCCCTAGCGGGACTACCTCCGATGAGCAGTTCTTC
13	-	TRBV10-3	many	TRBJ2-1	CASTERSYNEQFF	TGTGCCAGTACCGAGCGGTCCTACAATGAGCAGTTCTTC
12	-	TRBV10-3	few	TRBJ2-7	CAISEISYEQYF	TGTGCCATCAGTGAAATTAGTTACGAGCAGTACTTC
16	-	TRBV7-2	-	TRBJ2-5	CASSLVFRGGQETQYF	TGTGCCAGCAGCTTAGTTTTCAGGGGTGGACAAGAGACCCAGTACTTC
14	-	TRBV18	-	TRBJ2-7	CASSPQPSSLEQYF	TGTGCCAGCTCACCACAGCCTAGCTCCCTCGAGCAGTACTTC
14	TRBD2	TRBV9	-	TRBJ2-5	CASSPTSGEETQYF	TGTGCCAGCAGCCCTACTAGCGGGGAAGAGACCCAGTACTTC
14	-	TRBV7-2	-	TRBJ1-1	CASSAQGSATEAFF	TGTGCCAGCTCAGCTCAGGGTAGTGCCACTGAAGCTTTCTTT
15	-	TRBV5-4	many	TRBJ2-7	CASSPATGPSYEQYF	TGTGCCAGCAGCCCGGCAACCGGGCCCAGCTACGAGCAGTACTTC
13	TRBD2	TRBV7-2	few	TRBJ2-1	CASSLESGGEQFF	TGTGCCAGCAGCTTAGAGAGCGGGGGTGAGCAGTTCTTC
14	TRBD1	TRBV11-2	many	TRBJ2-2	CASSGRQGTGELFF	TGTGCCAGCAGCGGGCGACAGGGCACCGGGGAGCTGTTTTTT
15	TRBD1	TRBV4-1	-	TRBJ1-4	CASSQYGQGDEKLFF	TGCGCCAGCAGCCAATATGGACAGGGAGACGAAAAACTGTTTTTT
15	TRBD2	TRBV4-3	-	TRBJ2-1	CASRLGGGSYNEQFF	TGCGCCAGCAGACTCGGGGGGGGCTCCTACAATGAGCAGTTCTTC
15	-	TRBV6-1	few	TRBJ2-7	CASSFSHGSSYEQYF	TGTGCCAGCAGCTTCAGTCATGGGAGCTCCTACGAGCAGTACTTC
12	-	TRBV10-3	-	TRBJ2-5	CAISEDTGSQYF	TGTGCCATCAGTGAGGACACTGGGTCTCAGTACTTC
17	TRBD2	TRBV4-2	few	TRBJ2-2	CASSQEPSGSATGELFF	TGTGCCAGCAGCCAAGAACCTAGCGGGAGTGCCACCGGGGAGCTGTTTTTT
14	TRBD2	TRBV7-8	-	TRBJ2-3	CASSPPGGASTQYF	TGTGCCAGCAGCCCACCGGGGGGGGCAAGTACGCAGTATTTT